The 21 T cell receptor beta chains below were found in one sample sequenced in a study of blood T cells in healthy people across ages. Then a second PCR, running about 6 to 12 cycles, was carried out with a sample-barcoded 5' primer and a J-beta primer mix. TCRdb reanalysed the 5' RACE reads using MiXCR and keeps one entry per CDR3 protein. Of some 1.6 million distinct CDR3 sequences listed, about 31% are singletons. The sample taken for sequencing was blood. The receptors stem from a woman aged 30 to 39 in good health.

The chain combines TRBV20-1 with TRBJ2-7; no reliable D call. The CDR3 runs to 13 residues. Germline CDR1 DFQATT, CDR2 SNEGSKA (reference sequence). Trimming left V 8 bases short and J 0 bases short, with 14 bases between. CDR3 bases: TGCAGTCCTATCGACACCGACTCCTACGAGCAGTACTTC. It encodes CSPIDTDSYEQYF.

There are a few counts of this clonotype. The chain couples TRBV12-3 or TRBV12-4 to TRBJ1-2; D may be TRBD1 (5 bases). Trimming took 6 bases from V and 2 from J, leaving 22 bases between them. The CDR3 covers 17 residues. The CDR3 DNA follows: TGTGCCAGCAGCCGTGACAGCACTCTCTCCCTCAACTATGGCTACACCTTC. The encoded protein is CASSRDSTLSLNYGYTF.

There are a few counts of this clonotype. The chain couples TRBV20-1 to TRBJ1-2; D remains unclear. Trimming took 6 bases from V and 8 from J, leaving 19 bases between them. The germline V gene encodes CDR1 DFQATT and CDR2 SNEGSKA (reference sequence). The CDR3 is made up of 13 amino acids. The CDR3 region is CSATATLLGGYTF. CDR3 coding DNA: TGCAGTGCCACTGCGACCCTTCTGGGGGGCTACACCTTC.

The V call is TRBV5-1, the J call TRBJ1-1, with 10 bases lining up with TRBD1. Looked up from germline, CDR1 is SGHRS and CDR2 is YFSETQ. The CDR3 spans 15 residues. V trimming: 4 bases; J trimming: 3 bases; junction bases outside the gene matches: 6. Here the CDR3 DNA reads TGCGCCAGCAGCCCAACCGGGACAGGGGACACTGAAGCTTTCTTT. Its protein product is CASSPTGTGDTEAFF.

Points on this clonotype: This may arise from a read error, as a much more abundant clone is one base away. The CDR3 DNA follows: TGTGCCACCAGCAGAGGGGACAATCCGCTAGCGGGGGGATCAGATACGCAGTATTTT. Protein product: CATSRGDNPLAGGSDTQYF. The V and J genes are TRBV15 and TRBJ2-3; TRBD2 matches 11 bases. The J segment lost 4 bases and the V segment lost 1 base, leaving 13 bases of the junction unmatched. Germline V gene sequence: CDR1 LNHNV, CDR2 YYDKDF (reference sequence). The CDR3 has 19 residues. The whole variable domain, filled in from reference TRBV15 and TRBJ2-3, reads DAMVIQNPRYQVTQFGKPVTLSCSQTLNHNVMYWYQQKSSQAPKLLFHYYDKDFNNEADTPDNFQSRRPNTSFCFLDIRSPGLGDTAMYLCATSRGDNPLAGGSDTQYFGPGTRLTVL.

At least ten counts were recorded for this clonotype. The genes are TRBV29-1 and TRBJ2-1, with 10 bases fitting TRBD2. Losses at the gene ends were 7 bases for V and 6 bases for J; bases not matched to a gene: 6. Germline V gene sequence: CDR1 SQVTM, CDR2 ANQGSEA. The CDR3 runs 13 residues. This chain's CDR3 is CSGSRTSGNEQFF. The CDR3 bases are TGCAGCGGCTCTAGGACTAGCGGCAATGAGCAGTTCTTC.

This clonotype occurred a few times. Germline is not matched at one junction end, which may reflect a read error. The chain uses TRBV3-1 and TRBJ1-5; 7 bases are shared with TRBD1. The germline gives CDR1 LGHDT, CDR2 YNNKEL (reference sequence). This CDR3 has 15 amino acids. The chain's CDR3 is CASSQDRVGNQPQHF. The CDR3 DNA follows: TGTGCCAGTAGCCAAGACAGGGTTGGCAATCAGCCCCAGCATTTT.

The chain recombines TRBV20-1 with TRBJ2-1; 7 nucleotides match TRBD1. The length of the CDR3 is 12 residues. V trimming: 1 base; J trimming: 10 bases; junction bases outside the gene matches: 4. Germline CDR1 reads DFQATT; CDR2 reads SNEGSKA (reference sequence). The CDR3 loop is CSARVTGSEQFF. The CDR3 region has the DNA TGCAGTGCTAGAGTGACAGGGAGCGAGCAGTTCTTC.

CDR3: CSQGSTYEQYF. CDR3 coding DNA: TGCAGTCAGGGCTCCACCTACGAGCAGTACTTC. The chain carries TRBV20-1 and TRBJ2-7; D is possibly TRBD1 (5 bases). Germline V CDR1 and CDR2: DFQATT, SNEGSKA (reference sequence). Between the trimmed V and J ends, which lost 8 bases and 2 bases, there was a span of 10 bases. The CDR3 runs to 11 residues.

The chain's CDR3 is CSAREGTHNSPLHF. The DNA for the CDR3 is TGCAGTGCTAGAGAAGGGACCCATAATTCACCCCTCCACTTT. The chain joins TRBV20-1 to TRBJ1-6; a possible D gene is TRBD1 (5 bases). Deletions cut 0 bases from V and 5 bases from J, with 8 bases between. Per germline, CDR1 DFQATT and CDR2 SNEGSKA (reference sequence). The CDR3 has 14 residues.

The J gene is TRBJ1-5, the V gene TRBV20-1, with D uncertain. With 2 bases removed from V and 7 bases from J, the gap between germline ends came to 12 bases. This CDR3 is built from 13 residues. Germline loops: CDR1 DFQATT, CDR2 SNEGSKA (reference sequence). The CDR3 is CSARPGIGQPQHF. The CDR3 region has the DNA TGCAGTGCTAGACCGGGAATCGGGCAGCCCCAGCATTTT.

This rearrangement joins TRBV27 to TRBJ2-7, with TRBD1 matching 10 bases. Germline V gene lookup returns CDR1 MNHEY and CDR2 SMNVEV (reference sequence). V lost 5 bases, J lost 6 bases, and 4 bases stayed unmatched. The CDR3 extends over 13 amino acids. CDR3 in amino acids: CASSLDRGFEQYF. The CDR3 nucleotides read TGTGCCAGCAGTCTGGACAGGGGGTTCGAGCAGTACTTC.

This clonotype was seen only a few times. The V call is TRBV7-9, the J call TRBJ2-3, with 12 bases that match TRBD2. Trimming took 5 bases from V and 8 from J; bases not matched to a gene: 8. The CDR3 loop spans 15 amino acids. Germline CDR1 is SEHNR and CDR2 is FQNEAQ (reference sequence). CDR3 protein: CASSPRLAGVGTQYF. The CDR3 DNA sequence: TGTGCCAGCAGCCCCAGACTAGCGGGAGTAGGTACGCAGTATTTT. Complete variable domain (other parts from reference TRBV7-9 and TRBJ2-3): DTGVSQNPRHKITKRGQNVTFRCDPISEHNRLYWYRQTLGQGPEFLTYFQNEAQLEKSRLLSDRFSAERPKGSFSTLEIQRTEQGDSAMYLCASSPRLAGVGTQYFGPGTRLTVL.

This clonotype has a handful of counts. This sequence joins TRBV20-1 and TRBJ2-7; D not resolved. V was shortened by 3 bases and J by 0 bases, with 12 bases between the two germline ends. Germline CDR1 and CDR2: DFQATT and SNEGSKA (reference sequence). This CDR3 is 14 amino acids long. Written as DNA, the CDR3 is TGCAGTGCTAGTATCGGGTGGAACTCCTACGAGCAGTACTTC. Translated: CSASIGWNSYEQYF.

This clonotype has a single count. This chain links TRBV20-1 with TRBJ2-4; 8 nucleotides align to TRBD1. The end of the DNA aligns better with TRBJ2-7, so the J call may be wrong. Germline assignment: CDR1 DFQATT and CDR2 SNEGSKA (reference sequence). This CDR3 has 13 amino acids. The CDR3 nucleotides are TGCAGTGCTAGAGGGGGACAGGCCTGCGAGCAGTACTTC. The encoded protein is CSARGGQACEQYF.

This clonotype was recorded many times. The V gene is TRBV10-3, the J gene TRBJ2-7, with TRBD1 as a possible D gene (6 bases). This CDR3 is built from 13 residues. Trimming took off 2 bases at V and 1 base at J, with 6 bases between the two ends. The germline gives CDR1 ENHRY, CDR2 SYGVKD. CDR3 nucleotide sequence: TGTGCCATCAGTGAGCAGGGGTCCTACGAGCAGTACTTC. Amino acid sequence: CAISEQGSYEQYF.

The J gene is TRBJ1-1, the V gene TRBV5-1; 9 bases are shared with TRBD1. Trimming cost V 3 bases and J 4 bases; bases outside gene matches: 10. The CDR3 has 16 amino acids. The V gene's germline CDR1 is SGHRS and CDR2 YFSETQ. CDR3 DNA sequence: TGCGCCAGCAGCTCCCCAAAGACAGGGGGGAGCACTGAAGCTTTCTTT. Translated: CASSSPKTGGSTEAFF.

V is TRBV27 and J is TRBJ2-7; D ambiguous. The germline V gene encodes CDR1 MNHEY and CDR2 SMNVEV (reference sequence). The CDR3 loop spans 12 amino acids. Trimming took off 4 bases at V and 7 bases at J, with 11 bases between the two ends. Written as DNA, the CDR3 is TGTGCCAGCAGTTCCCTGCCTGGGGAGCAGTACTTC. This gives the protein CASSSLPGEQYF.

This clonotype occurred a few times. The chain is built from TRBV7-9 and TRBJ1-6; D remains ambiguous. CDR1 and CDR2 (germline): SEHNR, FQNEAQ (reference sequence). CDR3 length: 14 residues. Trimming pared 6 bases from V and 0 bases from J, leaving 6 bases between. The CDR3 DNA follows: TGTGCCAGCAGGTCCAGCTCCTATAATTCACCCCTCCACTTT. This sequence encodes CASRSSSYNSPLHF.

This clonotype was observed a handful of times. The chain employs TRBV29-1 and TRBJ2-7, with D possibly being TRBD1 (6 bases). Germline loops: CDR1 SQVTM, CDR2 ANQGSEA. The CDR3 runs to 14 residues. V was cut by 5 bases and J by 0 bases, with 14 bases left in between. In nucleotides, the CDR3 is TGCAGCGTTACCCGGGACACCAACTCCTACGAGCAGTACTTC. Translation: CSVTRDTNSYEQYF.

The chain uses TRBV2 and TRBJ2-1, with 10 positions matching TRBD2. Losses at the gene ends were 8 bases for V and 6 bases for J; bases not matched to a gene: 7. CDR3 length equals 14 residues. Germline V CDR1 and CDR2: SNHLY, FYNNEI. Here the CDR3 reads CASLFLAGGNEQFF. The CDR3 DNA is TGTGCCAGCCTTTTTTTAGCGGGAGGCAATGAGCAGTTCTTC.